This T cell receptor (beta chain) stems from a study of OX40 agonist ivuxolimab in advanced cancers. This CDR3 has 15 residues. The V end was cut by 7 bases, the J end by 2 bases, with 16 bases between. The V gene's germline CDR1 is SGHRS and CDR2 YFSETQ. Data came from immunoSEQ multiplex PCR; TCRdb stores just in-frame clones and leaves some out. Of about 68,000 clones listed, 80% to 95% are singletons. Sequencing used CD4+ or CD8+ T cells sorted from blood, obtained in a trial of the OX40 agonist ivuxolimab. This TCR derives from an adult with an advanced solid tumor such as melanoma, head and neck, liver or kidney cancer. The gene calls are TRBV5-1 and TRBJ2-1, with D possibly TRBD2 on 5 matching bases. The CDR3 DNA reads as TGCGCCAGCCAAAAAATCGGGGATCCCTACAATGAGCAGTTCTTC. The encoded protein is CASQKIGDPYNEQFF. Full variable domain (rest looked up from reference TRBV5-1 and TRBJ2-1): KAGVTQTPRYLIKTRGQQVTLSCSPISGHRSVSWYQQTPGQGLQFLFEYFSETQRNKGNFPGRFSGRQFSNSRSEMNVSTLELGDSALYLCASQKIGDPYNEQFFGPGTRLTVL.